These 21 T cell receptor beta chains were sequenced from one sample in a study of blood T cell repertoires in COVID-19. Generated by immunoSEQ multiplex PCR, the TCRdb table keeps only in-frame clones and is missing some. The table lists about 210,000 clones, 70% to 90% of them singletons. The sample consisted of peripheral blood. These receptor sequences come from a woman in her seventies with COVID-19, enrolled during active disease.

The chain is built from TRBV6-2 or TRBV6-3 and TRBJ2-5; 7 positions agree with TRBD2. The CDR3 sequence is 13 residues long. CDR1 and CDR2 (germline): MNHEY, SVGEGT. After removal of 2 bases from V and 5 bases from J, the junction contained 2 bases not matched to a gene. The CDR3 DNA reads TGTGCCAGCAGTTACGTGGGGGGGGAGACCCAGTACTTC. Its translation: CASSYVGGETQYF.

CDR3 region: CASSIRDRLSSYEQYF. The CDR3 bases are TGTGCCAGTAGTATACGAGACAGGTTGAGCTCCTACGAGCAGTACTTC. The V and J genes are TRBV19 and TRBJ2-7, with D possibly being TRBD1 (6 bases). Germline V lookup: CDR1 LNHDA, CDR2 SQIVND (reference sequence). The V gene lost 2 bases and the J gene lost 0 bases, with 14 bases spanning the gap. This CDR3 comprises 16 residues.

CDR3: CASSPPGQNTEAFF. DNA of the CDR3: TGTGCCAGCAGTCCTCCCGGTCAGAACACTGAAGCTTTCTTT. V usage is TRBV28 and J usage is TRBJ1-1; no firm D call. Trimming removed 5 bases from V and 1 base from J, with 11 bases in between. The germline CDR1 and CDR2 sequences are MDHEN and SYDVKM. The CDR3 consists of 14 residues. The full variable domain, with the rest looked up from reference TRBV28 and TRBJ1-1, is DVKVTQSSRYLVKRTGEKVFLECVQDMDHENMFWYRQDPGLGLRLIYFSYDVKMKEKGDIPEGYSVSREKKERFSLILESASTNQTSMYLCASSPPGQNTEAFFGQGTRLTVV.

The rearrangement links TRBV12-3 or TRBV12-4 to TRBJ1-5; the D is unclear. The CDR3 spans 11 residues. V lost 3 bases and J 5 bases, leaving 2 bases between the germline ends. Written as DNA, the CDR3 is TGTGCCAGCAGTTTCGATCAGCCCCAGCATTTT. Translated, it gives CASSFDQPQHF.

This sequence joins TRBV15 and TRBJ2-3, with TRBD1 identical over 7 bases. V trimming: 1 base; J trimming: 2 bases; junction bases outside the gene matches: 3. The CDR3 is made up of 15 amino acids. Germline V CDR1 and CDR2: LNHNV, YYDKDF (reference sequence). The CDR3 DNA is TGTGCCACCAGCAGAGCAGGACAGGCCACAGATACGCAGTATTTT. Protein product: CATSRAGQATDTQYF. Filled out from reference TRBV15 and TRBJ2-3, the complete variable domain reads DAMVIQNPRYQVTQFGKPVTLSCSQTLNHNVMYWYQQKSSQAPKLLFHYYDKDFNNEADTPDNFQSRRPNTSFCFLDIRSPGLGDTAMYLCATSRAGQATDTQYFGPGTRLTVL.

The rearrangement joins TRBV7-3 to TRBJ2-1; 12 nucleotides line up with TRBD2. This CDR3 comprises 16 residues. CDR1 is SGHTA, CDR2 FQGTGA, per germline. Losses at the gene ends were 6 bases for V and 5 bases for J; bases not matched to a gene: 8. CDR3 DNA: TGTGCCAGCAGTCCTAGCGGGGGGGCTCAGAACAATGAGCAGTTCTTC. As protein: CASSPSGGAQNNEQFF.

The chain combines TRBV2 with TRBJ2-7, with 8 positions matching TRBD1. Germline V gives CDR1 SNHLY, CDR2 FYNNEI. V shed 6 bases and J 3 bases; nucleotides not matched to a gene: 25. This CDR3 contains 20 residues. The CDR3 reads CASSPGQVTAGPTGVYEQYF. The DNA of the CDR3 is TGTGCCAGCAGCCCGGGACAGGTCACGGCCGGGCCTACGGGAGTCTACGAGCAGTACTTC.

The chain employs TRBV25-1 and TRBJ1-5; possible D gene TRBD1, 6 bases. Trimming stripped 4 bases from V and 0 bases from J, with 16 bases between. The CDR3 loop spans 17 amino acids. The germline CDR1 and CDR2 sequences are MGHDK and SYGVNS. CDR3 protein: CASSAGGAQYSNQPQHF. The CDR3 nucleotides read TGTGCCAGCAGTGCGGGGGGGGCCCAATATAGCAATCAGCCCCAGCATTTT.

Worth noting for this clone: A much larger clone differs by one base, so this may be a read error. Distinct nucleotide sequences in the sample also encode this CDR3. The rearrangement uses TRBV5-1 and TRBJ2-7, with 10 bases fitting TRBD1. The CDR3 has 18 residues. CDR1 and CDR2 (germline): SGHRS, YFSETQ. The CDR3 sequence: CASSLLRDRGGFSYEQYF. As DNA, the CDR3 is TGCGCCAGCAGCTTGCTTCGGGACAGGGGAGGATTCTCCTACGAACAGTACTTC.

The sample holds one count of this clone. The chain is built from TRBV11-2 and TRBJ2-7; perhaps TRBD2 as D (6 bases). The CDR3 has 15 amino acids. Trimming took off 5 bases at V and 2 bases at J, with 16 bases between the two ends. Germline CDR1 reads SGHAT; CDR2 reads FQNNGV. For the CDR3, the DNA is TGTGCCAGCAGCGAGGGCCGGAGGGGAACCTACGAGCAGTACTTC. Protein: CASSEGRRGTYEQYF.

This sequence joins TRBV3-1 (or the pseudogene TRBV3-2) and TRBJ1-5; 7 bases are a match to TRBD1. In germline, CDR1 is LGHDT, CDR2 YNNKEL (reference sequence). V was pared by 3 bases and J by 5 bases, with 4 bases of the junction left unmatched. The CDR3 covers 14 residues. This CDR3 reads CASSHHDRDQPQHF. In DNA, the CDR3 is TGTGCCAGCAGCCATCACGACAGGGATCAGCCCCAGCATTTT.

This clone was seen only a few times. The chain has TRBV14 and TRBJ2-1, with D unclear. Germline V lookup: CDR1 SGHDN, CDR2 FVKESK. The ends were cut back, 0 bases at V and 1 base at J, with 10 bases in the middle. There are 16 residues in the CDR3. The CDR3 DNA is TGTGCCAGCAGCCAAGAAGGAGCTCCTTCCTACAATGAGCAGTTCTTC. This codes for CASSQEGAPSYNEQFF.

The rearrangement links TRBV9 to TRBJ2-7, with TRBD1 matching over 8 bases. Germline values: CDR1 SGDLS, CDR2 YYNGEE. CDR3 length: 15 amino acids. V was clipped by 3 bases and J by 2 bases; unmatched bases: 7. The CDR3 nucleotides are TGTGCCAGCAGCGCTCGGACAGGGCAGACCTACGAGCAGTACTTC. As protein: CASSARTGQTYEQYF.

DNA of the CDR3: TGTGCCAGTAGCCCGAGACAGCGATATAGCAATCAGCCCCAGCATTTT. This encodes CASSPRQRYSNQPQHF. This chain uses TRBV19 with TRBJ1-5, with D maybe TRBD1 (5 bases). CDR3 length: 16 amino acids. CDR1 and CDR2 from the germline V gene are LNHDA and SQIVND (reference sequence). With 6 bases removed from V and 0 bases from J, the gap between germline ends came to 15 bases.

This clone was seen a handful of times. CDR3 coding DNA: TGTGCCAGCAGTTTGAGTAGAGCGAGCACAGATACGCAGTATTTT. Amino acid sequence: CASSLSRASTDTQYF. The chain joins TRBV28 to TRBJ2-3; D not certain. The CDR3 loop spans 15 amino acids. V shed 3 bases and J shed 0 bases, with 10 bases lying between them. The germline V gene has CDR1 MDHEN and CDR2 SYDVKM. Combining the CDR3 with reference TRBV28 and TRBJ2-3 gives the whole variable domain DVKVTQSSRYLVKRTGEKVFLECVQDMDHENMFWYRQDPGLGLRLIYFSYDVKMKEKGDIPEGYSVSREKKERFSLILESASTNQTSMYLCASSLSRASTDTQYFGPGTRLTVL.

J is TRBJ1-6 and V is TRBV4-2; 7 nucleotides match TRBD1. Unmatched junction bases numbered 1, after V lost 0 bases and J lost 8 bases. Germline loops: CDR1 LGHNA, CDR2 YNFKEQ. The CDR3 is made up of 14 amino acids. The CDR3 spells CASSQEDRDSPLHF. CDR3 nucleotide sequence: TGTGCCAGCAGCCAAGAAGACAGGGATTCACCCCTCCACTTT.

This clone has a handful of counts. The chain recombines TRBV13 with TRBJ1-1; TRBD1 matches 9 bases. V was pared by 0 bases and J by 3 bases, with 5 bases of the junction left unmatched. CDR3 length: 16 amino acids. Germline V lookup: CDR1 PRHDT, CDR2 FYEKMQ (reference sequence). The CDR3, as DNA: TGTGCCAGCAGCTTAGGACAGGGGGCGTTTGACACTGAAGCTTTCTTT. The encoded protein is CASSLGQGAFDTEAFF.

The chain combines TRBV7-2 with TRBJ2-1; D is unresolved. Trimming took 1 base from V and 0 from J, leaving 10 bases between them. Per germline, CDR1 SGHTA and CDR2 FQGNSA. This CDR3 comprises 16 residues. In nucleotides, the CDR3 is TGTGCCAGCAGCTTAGGGAACGGAGACTCCTACAATGAGCAGTTCTTC. Translating gives CASSLGNGDSYNEQFF. Using reference TRBV7-2 and TRBJ2-1 for the parts outside the CDR3, the full variable domain is GAGVSQSPSNKVTEKGKDVELRCDPISGHTALYWYRQSLGQGLEFLIYFQGNSAPDKSGLPSDRFSAERTGGSVSTLTIQRTQQEDSAVYLCASSLGNGDSYNEQFFGPGTRLTVL.

The chain is built from TRBV2 and TRBJ2-7; 7 nucleotides line up with TRBD2. Germline V gene lookup returns CDR1 SNHLY and CDR2 FYNNEI. The CDR3 runs to 13 residues. The ends lost 5 bases at V and 0 bases at J; junction bases unmatched: 1. CDR3 sequence: CASSWEGSYEQYF. Written as DNA, the CDR3 is TGTGCCAGCAGTTGGGAGGGCTCCTACGAGCAGTACTTC.

As to this clone: Within the sample, other DNA sequences also encode this same CDR3. This sequence joins TRBV12-3 or TRBV12-4 and TRBJ2-3; no clear D gene. V was pared by 2 bases and J by 4 bases, with 4 bases between. The CDR3 consists of 12 residues. This CDR3 is CASSLSADTQYF. CDR3 sequence (DNA): TGTGCCAGCAGTTTAAGCGCAGATACGCAGTATTTT.

This CDR3 reads CASSLSGEDRGRYEQYF. The CDR3 nucleotides are TGTGCCAGCAGTTTATCTGGTGAAGACAGGGGGCGGTACGAGCAGTACTTC. The V gene is TRBV27, the J gene TRBJ2-7, with 10 bases identical to TRBD1. V lost 0 bases to trimming and J lost 4 bases; unmatched junction nucleotides: 9. This CDR3 comprises 17 residues. CDR1 and CDR2 from the germline V gene are MNHEY and SMNVEV (reference sequence).